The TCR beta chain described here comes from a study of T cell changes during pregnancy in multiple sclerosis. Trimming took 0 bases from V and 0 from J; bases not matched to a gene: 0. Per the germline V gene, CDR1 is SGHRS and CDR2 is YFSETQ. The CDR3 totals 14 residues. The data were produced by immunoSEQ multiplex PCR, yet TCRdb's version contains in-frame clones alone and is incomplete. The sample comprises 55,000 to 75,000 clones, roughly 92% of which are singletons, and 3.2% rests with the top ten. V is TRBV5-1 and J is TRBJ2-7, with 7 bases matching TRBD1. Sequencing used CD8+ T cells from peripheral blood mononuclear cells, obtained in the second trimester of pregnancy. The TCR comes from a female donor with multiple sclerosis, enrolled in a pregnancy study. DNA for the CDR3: TGCGCCAGCAGCTTGGGGGACAGCTCCTACGAGCAGTACTTC. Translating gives CASSLGDSSYEQYF.